The 13 T cell receptor beta chains given below trace back to one sample, sequenced in a study of T cells in Graves' hyperthyroidism and ophthalmopathy (dated by TCRdb to the late 2010s). The method behind the library was multiplex PCR. This sample was sequenced with an Illumina HiSeq 2000. The TCR beta CDR3 regions were amplified from RNA transcripts. A first-round RT-PCR of the TCR CDR3 used the HTBI primer set with the Qiagen OneStep RT-PCR kit. TCRdb handled the public reads itself, with Q25 trimming in fastp and clone calling in MiXCR, and kept productive beta chains. Every distinct CDR3 protein forms one entry, paired with its most common genes and DNA. This sample gives around 300,000 distinct CDR3 sequences in total; roughly 13% of them show up just once. The ten largest clones represent roughly 8.2% of the sample. The material sequenced was blood. Receptors were obtained from a woman aged 40-49 years with Graves' hyperthyroidism.

There are many counts of this clonotype. Written as DNA, the CDR3 is TGTGCCAGCAGTTCCTGGACAGACTATGGCTACACCTTC. This encodes CASSSWTDYGYTF. The chain uses TRBV6-1 and TRBJ1-2, with a possible D match to TRBD1 (6 bases). This CDR3 has 13 residues. Germline V gene lookup returns CDR1 MNHNS and CDR2 SASEGT. Trimming removed 5 bases from V and 3 bases from J, with 10 bases in between.

This clonotype has at least ten counts. The CDR3 is CSANPGQGGETQYF. The CDR3 DNA reads as TGCAGCGCCAATCCGGGACAGGGGGGAGAGACCCAGTACTTC. The rearrangement joins TRBV29-1 to TRBJ2-5; 11 positions match TRBD1. Germline loops: CDR1 SQVTM, CDR2 ANQGSEA. The V and J ends lost 7 bases and 4 bases, in that order; junction bases with no gene match: 8. This CDR3 contains 14 residues.

With respect to this clonotype: This may stem from a read error, because a much larger clone lies one nucleotide away. This CDR3 is missing its conserved last phenylalanine or tryptophan, likely due to a read error. V is TRBV3-1 and J is TRBJ2-7, with unresolved D. The V end lost 3 bases, the J end lost 6 bases, and 9 bases lay between the germline ends. The germline gives CDR1 LGHDT, CDR2 YNNKEL (reference sequence). CDR3 length equals 12 residues. CDR3 loop: CASSHQEAEQYL. CDR3 DNA: TGTGCCAGCAGCCATCAAGAGGCCGAGCAGTACCTC.

The table lists this clonotype with many counts. The genes are TRBV11-2 and TRBJ1-2; no clear D gene. Germline CDR1 and CDR2: SGHAT and FQNNGV. This CDR3 region has 12 residues. Trimming removed 5 bases from V and 1 base from J, with 5 bases in between. CDR3 nucleotide sequence: TGTGCCAGCAGCACCCTTAACTATGGCTACACCTTC. This sequence encodes CASSTLNYGYTF.

This clonotype was seen at least ten times. V gene TRBV7-8 combines with J gene TRBJ2-3, with D hard to call. CDR1 and CDR2 (germline): SGHVS, FQNEAQ. V shed 5 bases and J shed 2 bases, with 11 bases lying between them. This CDR3 spans 14 amino acids. CDR3 DNA: TGTGCCAGCAGCCCGCTTAGCAACACAGATACGCAGTATTTT. Protein: CASSPLSNTDTQYF.

This clonotype was seen ten or more times. The chain has TRBV13 and TRBJ1-1; 7 bases map to TRBD1. This CDR3 is 13 amino acids long. V shed 5 bases and J 7 bases; nucleotides not matched to a gene: 7. Germline V gene lookup returns CDR1 PRHDT and CDR2 FYEKMQ (reference sequence). The DNA of the CDR3 is TGTGCCAGCAGCGGAGGACAGGCGGATGAAGCTTTCTTT. Protein: CASSGGQADEAFF.

To note about this clonotype: One base away lies a much larger clone, so this may be a sequencing read error. The V and J genes are TRBV15 and TRBJ2-1, with D uncertain. The CDR3 loop spans 12 amino acids. Trimming left V 5 bases short and J 6 bases short, with 8 bases between. CDR1 and CDR2 (germline): LNHNV, YYDKDF (reference sequence). CDR3 DNA sequence: TGTGCCACCAGCGAACTACGCAATGAGCAGTTCTTC. Its translation is CATSELRNEQFF.

This clonotype has at least ten counts. CDR3 region: CAWNLGQGGYTF. CDR3 nucleotides: TGTGCCTGGAACCTCGGACAGGGAGGCTACACCTTC. The chain recombines TRBV30 with TRBJ1-2, with 8 nucleotides matching TRBD1. V lost 4 bases, J lost 8 bases, and 6 bases stayed unmatched. This CDR3 contains 12 residues. The germline CDR1 and CDR2 sequences are GTSNPN and SVGIG (reference sequence).

This clonotype has at least ten counts. J is TRBJ2-3 and V is TRBV7-2; D might be TRBD2 (5 bases). Trimming stripped 5 bases from V and 0 bases from J, with 9 bases between. Looked up from germline, CDR1 is SGHTA and CDR2 is FQGNSA. This CDR3 is built from 14 residues. This CDR3 is CASSKDYSTDTQYF. The DNA of the CDR3 is TGTGCCAGCAGCAAAGACTACAGCACAGATACGCAGTATTTT. Full variable domain (rest looked up from reference TRBV7-2 and TRBJ2-3): GAGVSQSPSNKVTEKGKDVELRCDPISGHTALYWYRQSLGQGLEFLIYFQGNSAPDKSGLPSDRFSAERTGGSVSTLTIQRTQQEDSAVYLCASSKDYSTDTQYFGPGTRLTVL.

This clonotype was seen more than once but under ten times. V is TRBV6-1 and J is TRBJ1-2; D call uncertain. The CDR3 extends over 15 amino acids. The germline gives CDR1 MNHNS, CDR2 SASEGT. Trimming took off 2 bases at V and 0 bases at J, with 10 bases between the two ends. The CDR3 reads CASSERTVANYGYTF. CDR3 DNA: TGTGCCAGCAGTGAAAGGACGGTTGCTAACTATGGCTACACCTTC.

This clonotype occurred many times. The V call is TRBV12-3 or TRBV12-4, the J call TRBJ2-5; weak D call: TRBD1 (5 bases). V dropped 5 bases and J dropped 0 bases, with 13 bases sitting between them. The CDR3 totals 15 residues. Written as DNA, the CDR3 is TGTGCCAGCAGTAAAAGGGGCACATACCAAGAGACCCAGTACTTC. Amino acid sequence: CASSKRGTYQETQYF.

This clonotype was seen many times. This chain links TRBV27 with TRBJ2-5, with a possible D match to TRBD1 (6 bases). The V gene's germline CDR1 is MNHEY and CDR2 SMNVEV (reference sequence). The germline V and J ends were trimmed by 6 bases and 0 bases, with 11 bases remaining between them. This CDR3 spans 14 amino acids. This CDR3 is CASRGTPYQETQYF. Here the CDR3 DNA reads TGTGCCAGCAGGGGGACACCGTACCAAGAGACCCAGTACTTC.

This clonotype has a count of ten or more. The chain recombines TRBV11-3 with TRBJ2-5; 10 bases agree with TRBD2. Trimming at V came to 3 bases and at J to 4 bases, leaving 5 bases not matched to a gene. CDR1 is SGHNT, CDR2 YENEEA, per germline. The CDR3 consists of 15 residues. For the CDR3, the DNA is TGTGCCAGCAGCTTTGTAGCGGGAGGTCGAGAGACCCAGTACTTC. Protein product: CASSFVAGGRETQYF.